The 5 T cell receptor beta chains in this list originate from one sample, sequenced in a study of blood T cell repertoires in COVID-19. TCRdb's copy holds only in-frame clones and misses some; the assay was immunoSEQ multiplex PCR. Of tens of thousands of clones in the sample, roughly four fifths were seen once. The specimen was peripheral blood. Receptors originate from a woman of 80 years or more with acute or convalescent COVID-19.

The V and J genes are TRBV10-3 and TRBJ1-2; 7 bases fit TRBD1. The CDR3 consists of 15 residues. Trimming at V came to 3 bases and at J to 3 bases, leaving 7 bases not matched to a gene. Germline V gene data show CDR1 as ENHRY and CDR2 as SYGVKD. The CDR3, as DNA: TGTGCCATCAGTGATCAGGGGGGCGTCGACTATGGCTACACCTTC. It yields the protein CAISDQGGVDYGYTF.

This clone was seen more than once but under ten times. The genes are TRBV7-9 and TRBJ2-1, with a weak D call TRBD2 (6 bases). Germline V lookup: CDR1 SEHNR, CDR2 FQNEAQ (reference sequence). The V end was cut by 6 bases, the J end by 7 bases, with 16 bases between. There are 14 residues in the CDR3. The chain's CDR3 is CASSVSGVGNEQFF. The CDR3 region has the DNA TGTGCCAGCAGTGTGTCGGGAGTAGGTAATGAGCAGTTCTTC.

The chain has TRBV5-1 and TRBJ2-1, with 9 bases that match TRBD1. Looked up from germline, CDR1 is SGHRS and CDR2 is YFSETQ. The CDR3 runs to 14 residues. Germline trimming cut 4 bases from V and 3 bases from J; bases unmatched to any gene: 2. CDR3 sequence reads: CASSRGQGYNEQFF. The CDR3 DNA reads TGCGCCAGCAGCCGGGGACAGGGCTACAATGAGCAGTTCTTC.

The CDR3: CASSPQVGGDYGYTF. The CDR3 region has the DNA TGTGCCAGCAGCCCTCAGGTGGGGGGTGACTATGGCTACACCTTC. The rearrangement joins TRBV7-9 to TRBJ1-2; a possible D gene is TRBD1 (5 bases). CDR3 size: 15 residues. CDR1 is SEHNR and CDR2 is FQNEAQ in the germline V gene (reference sequence). V dropped 5 bases and J dropped 3 bases, with 16 bases sitting between them.

The chain employs TRBV5-5 and TRBJ2-3; 9 nucleotides line up with TRBD2. Germline CDR1 is SGHKS and CDR2 is YYEKEE (reference sequence). After removal of 7 bases from V and 3 bases from J, the junction contained 9 bases not matched to a gene. The CDR3 extends over 15 amino acids. CDR3 residues: CASGLWTSATDTQYF. The CDR3 DNA reads TGTGCCAGCGGTTTATGGACTAGCGCAACAGATACGCAGTATTTT.